The clone carrying this T cell receptor (beta chain) was counted at least ten times. Its antigen is still unknown. The read stops 3 residues short of the end of the CDR3; the missing end is completed from the germline J gene. Other DNA sequences from this sample encode an identical CDR3 as well. The sample originates from a study of T cell clonality in common variable immunodeficiency. Study results and limitations: In common variable immunodeficiency, TCR beta chains reportedly carried fewer deletions and N-nucleotide insertions.

Control and CVID samples contributed equal amounts of genomic DNA. TCRdb's table, derived via immunoSEQ multiplex PCR, lists solely in-frame clones and lacks some. The data show around 40,000 clones, with none appearing a single time. The V end was cut by 0 bases, the J end by 4 bases, with 9 bases between. Germline values: CDR1 KGHSH, CDR2 LQKENI. The CDR3 contains 15 residues. The gene calls are TRBV18 and TRBJ2-2; D gene uncertain. This clonotype originated in a human donor with common variable immunodeficiency. Source material: peripheral blood mononuclear cells. The CDR3 protein is CASSPPITVTGELFF. CDR3 DNA, as far as it was read: TGTGCCAGCTCACCACCGATTACAGTCACCGGGGAG.